The 11 T cell receptor beta chains presented below share a single source sample, sequenced in a study of T cell responses to AZD1222 COVID-19 vaccine. Measured with immunoSEQ multiplex PCR; TCRdb has only the in-frame clones, and not every one. The sample records about 73,000 clones, about three quarters being singletons. The sample in question was peripheral blood, obtained 28 days after the second AZD1222 dose. The receptors here all came from an adult who received the AZD1222 COVID-19 vaccine.

In its sample, this clone was seen once. V gene TRBV11-2 combines with J gene TRBJ2-2, with 9 bases identical to TRBD1. CDR3 length: 15 residues. Germline loops: CDR1 SGHAT, CDR2 FQNNGV. V was clipped by 3 bases and J by 5 bases; unmatched bases: 4. The CDR3 here is CASSLGQGLTGELFF. The CDR3 DNA sequence: TGTGCCAGCAGCTTGGGACAGGGTTTGACCGGGGAGCTGTTTTTT.

The rearrangement links TRBV11-2 to TRBJ2-7, with a weak D call TRBD1 (6 bases). The germline CDR1 and CDR2 sequences are SGHAT and FQNNGV. Trimming removed 5 bases from V and 7 bases from J, with 15 bases in between. The CDR3 contains 13 residues. The DNA of the CDR3 is TGTGCCAGCAGCGTGCACAGGGTTGGTGAGCAGTACTTC. As protein: CASSVHRVGEQYF.

The V gene is TRBV5-5, the J gene TRBJ2-2; 8 nucleotides match TRBD1. The CDR3 is 15 residues long. Germline CDR1 reads SGHKS; CDR2 reads YYEKEE (reference sequence). The V segment lost 1 base and the J segment 9 bases; nucleotides outside the gene matches: 8. CDR3: CASSLNRQGARELFF. CDR3 DNA: TGTGCCAGCAGCTTGAATCGGCAGGGGGCGCGGGAGCTGTTTTTT.

In its sample, this clone was seen once. The rearrangement links TRBV3-1 (or the pseudogene TRBV3-2) to TRBJ1-2; maybe TRBD1 (5 bases). V was shortened by 1 base and J by 5 bases, with 14 bases between the two germline ends. The CDR3 totals 15 residues. In germline, CDR1 is LGHDT, CDR2 YNNKEL (reference sequence). The CDR3 region has the DNA TGTGCCAGCAGCCAAGGACAGCAACAGCCGTATGGCTACACCTTC. Its translation is CASSQGQQQPYGYTF.

The V gene is TRBV6-2 or TRBV6-3, the J gene TRBJ2-2; D call uncertain. Germline V gene lookup returns CDR1 MNHEY and CDR2 SVGEGT. This CDR3 comprises 16 residues. Trimming cost V 4 bases and J 0 bases, with 12 bases left between them. The CDR3 sequence: CASSFYPGPNTGELFF. The CDR3 DNA reads as TGTGCCAGCAGTTTTTATCCAGGCCCGAACACCGGGGAGCTGTTTTTT.

The V gene is TRBV27, the J gene TRBJ2-1; D uncertain. V was pared by 8 bases and J by 7 bases, with 15 bases between. CDR3 length: 13 residues. Germline V lookup: CDR1 MNHEY, CDR2 SMNVEV (reference sequence). The CDR3: CASLAILRNEQFF. The CDR3 region has the DNA TGTGCCAGCCTCGCCATTCTAAGGAATGAGCAGTTCTTC.

The rearrangement joins TRBV10-3 to TRBJ2-5; TRBD1 matches 8 bases. CDR3 size: 12 residues. Unmatched junction bases numbered 0, after V lost 6 bases and J lost 3 bases. The V gene's germline CDR1 is ENHRY and CDR2 SYGVKD. CDR3 in amino acids: CAIRDREETQYF. The CDR3 region has the DNA TGTGCCATCAGGGACAGGGAAGAGACCCAGTACTTC.

CDR3 in DNA: TGTGCCAGCACCGGGGTTGGAAACACCATATATTTT. Translated, it gives CASTGVGNTIYF. The V and J genes are TRBV12-3 or TRBV12-4 and TRBJ1-3; D gene ambiguous. The CDR3 length is 12 residues. Between the trimmed V and J ends, which lost 7 bases and 3 bases, there was a span of 7 bases.

J is TRBJ1-1 and V is TRBV5-6; D is uncertain. The germline gives CDR1 SGHDT, CDR2 YYEEEE. This CDR3 spans 16 amino acids. The V end was cut by 2 bases, the J end by 0 bases, with 14 bases between. CDR3 DNA sequence: TGTGCCAGCAGCTTCGGAGGGCCCGGGGTGAACACTGAAGCTTTCTTT. It codes for CASSFGGPGVNTEAFF.

In its sample, this clone was seen a few times. The chain carries TRBV9 and TRBJ1-6; no firm D call. This CDR3 contains 13 residues. Germline-derived CDR1 and CDR2 are SGDLS and YYNGEE. Deletions cut 0 bases from V and 7 bases from J, with 5 bases between. The CDR3 is CASSVGENSPLHF. The CDR3 region has the DNA TGTGCCAGCAGCGTAGGGGAGAATTCACCCCTCCACTTT.

This rearrangement joins TRBV7-9 to TRBJ1-1; D is undetermined. The length of the CDR3 is 13 residues. Deletions cut 4 bases from V and 0 bases from J, with 6 bases between. Looked up from germline, CDR1 is SEHNR and CDR2 is FQNEAQ (reference sequence). The CDR3 sequence: CASSYGMNTEAFF. The DNA for the CDR3 is TGTGCCAGCAGCTATGGCATGAACACTGAAGCTTTCTTT. The whole variable domain, remainder taken from reference TRBV7-9 and TRBJ1-1, is DTGVSQNPRHKITKRGQNVTFRCDPISEHNRLYWYRQTLGQGPEFLTYFQNEAQLEKSRLLSDRFSAERPKGSFSTLEIQRTEQGDSAMYLCASSYGMNTEAFFGQGTRLTVV.